This TCR beta chain appears in the sequencing data of a study of identical twins. Study-wide points: Clonotypes of the beta chain that were abundant in cord blood carried fewer insertions (memory repertoires showed none). An excess of low generation probability was shown by twin-shared out-of-frame alpha sequences.

TCRdb ran MiXCR on the 5' RACE reads and lists one entry per CDR3 protein. The sample records some 630,000 distinct CDR3 sequences, roughly 7.2% being singletons. As for this clonotype: The target antigen is unknown.

This CDR3 comprises 19 residues. From germline, CDR1 is LGHDT and CDR2 YNNKEL (reference sequence). The ends lost 11 bases at V and 0 bases at J; junction bases unmatched: 18. All of the donors were Caucasians in good health. The data also belong to a second study, concerning yellow fever vaccine responses in identical twins.

The sample comprised PBMCs. The TCR originated in a woman under 30 in good health. The chain is built from TRBV3-1 and TRBJ2-6; 8 bases agree with TRBD1. CDR3: CASSQDAGTGLSGANVLTF. The CDR3 nucleotides are TGTGCCTCCAGCCAAGACGCCGGGACAGGCCTCTCTGGGGCCAACGTCCTGACTTTC.